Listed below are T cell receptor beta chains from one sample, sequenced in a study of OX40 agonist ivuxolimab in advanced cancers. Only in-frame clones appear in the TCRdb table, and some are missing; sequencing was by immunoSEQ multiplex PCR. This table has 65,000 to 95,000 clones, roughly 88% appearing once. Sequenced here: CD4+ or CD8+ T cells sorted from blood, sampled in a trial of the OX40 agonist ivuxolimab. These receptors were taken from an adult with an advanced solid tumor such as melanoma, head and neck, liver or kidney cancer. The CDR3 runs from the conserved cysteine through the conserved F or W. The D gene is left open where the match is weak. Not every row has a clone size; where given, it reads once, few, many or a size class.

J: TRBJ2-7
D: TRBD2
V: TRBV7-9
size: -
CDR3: CASSLGSPAGLALGYEQYF
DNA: TGTGCCAGCAGCCTAGGTTCCCCCGCGGGACTAGCCCTAGGGTACGAGCAGTACTTC

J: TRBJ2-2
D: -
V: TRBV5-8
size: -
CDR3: CASSLVYTGELFF
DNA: TGTGCCAGCAGCTTGGTTTATACCGGGGAGCTGTTTTTT

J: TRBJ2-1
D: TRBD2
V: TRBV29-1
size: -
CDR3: CSGLAGGRLNEQFF
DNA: TGCAGTGGACTAGCGGGAGGGAGACTCAATGAGCAGTTCTTC

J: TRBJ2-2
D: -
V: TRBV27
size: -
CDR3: CASRTGPTGELFF
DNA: TGTGCCAGCAGGACGGGGCCCACCGGGGAGCTGTTTTTT

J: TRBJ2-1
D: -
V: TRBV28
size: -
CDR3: CASRSLGAPMGGNEQFF
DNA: TGTGCCAGCAGATCCCTCGGAGCGCCCATGGGGGGCAATGAGCAGTTCTTC

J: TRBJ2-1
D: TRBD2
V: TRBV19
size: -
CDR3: CASSKGLAARGNEQFF
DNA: TGTGCCAGTAGTAAAGGACTAGCTGCACGTGGGAATGAGCAGTTCTTC

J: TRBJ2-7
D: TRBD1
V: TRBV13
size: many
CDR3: CASSARQGTYEQYF
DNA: TGTGCCAGCAGCGCCCGACAGGGAACCTACGAGCAGTACTTC

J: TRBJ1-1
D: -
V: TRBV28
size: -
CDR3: CASSQIRGENTEAFF
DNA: TGTGCCAGCAGTCAAATTAGAGGGGAGAACACTGAAGCTTTCTTT

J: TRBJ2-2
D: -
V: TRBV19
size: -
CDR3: CASSPREPGELFF
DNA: TGTGCCAGTAGTCCCCGGGAGCCCGGGGAGCTGTTTTTT

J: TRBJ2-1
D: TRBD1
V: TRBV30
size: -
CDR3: CGYGQGDNEQFF
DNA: TGTGGTTATGGACAGGGGGACAATGAGCAGTTCTTC

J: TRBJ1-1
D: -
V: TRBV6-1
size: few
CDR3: CASSEAAEAFF
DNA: TGTGCCAGCAGTGAAGCCGCTGAAGCTTTCTTT